Listed below are T cell receptor beta chains from one sample, sequenced in a study of molecular identifiers for immune sequencing clone quantification. TCRdb independently ran MiXCR on the PCR reads; one entry per CDR3 protein. The repertoire consists of around 470,000 distinct CDR3 sequences, with about 22% occurring once and the leading ten covering 0.7% to 0.95%. The sequenced material came from naive CD8+ T cells from blood, with Jurkat cell RNA spiked in. These receptors came from a human donor in good health. Some libraries in this study had Jurkat cell RNA spiked in. The CDR3 runs from the conserved cysteine through the conserved F or W. D genes are given only for firm matches. Size values are once, few and many counts, or a class for expanded clones, and some rows have none.

size | J | V | D | DNA | CDR3
. | TRBJ2-7 | TRBV7-9 | TRBD1 | TGTGCCAGCAGCCCCCTCTCAGGGGGATACGAGCAGTACTTC | CASSPLSGGYEQYF
. | TRBJ2-4 | TRBV7-6 | . | TGTGCCAGCAGCTTAGAGTCTAGCAACAAAAACATTCAGTACTTC | CASSLESSNKNIQYF
. | TRBJ2-5 | TRBV19 | . | TGTGCCAGTAGTATGTCAGAGACCCAGTGCTTC | CASSMSETQCF
. | TRBJ2-1 | TRBV6-5 | . | TGTGCCAGCAGTTACTCGAGTCGAGTTTCAAGTGAGCAGCTCTTC | CASSYSSRVSSEQLF
. | TRBJ2-7 | TRBV11-2 | TRBD1 | TGTGCCAGCAGCATCCAATGGAGGGACAGGGGATTTGCCGAGCAGTACTTC | CASSIQWRDRGFAEQYF
few | TRBJ2-5 | TRBV12-3/TRBV12-4 | TRBD1 | TGTGCCAGCAGTTTATATAAGCTAGGGACAGCCCAAGAGACCCAGTACTTC | CASSLYKLGTAQETQYF
. | TRBJ2-3 | TRBV7-3 | TRBD1 | TGTGCCAGCAGCGCCCTGGACAGGGGTGGCACAGATACGCAGTATTTT | CASSALDRGGTDTQYF
. | TRBJ1-5 | TRBV19 | . | TGTGCCAGTAGTATTGGGTCTTTTAGCAATCAGCCCCAGCATTTT | CASSIGSFSNQPQHF
many | TRBJ2-7 | TRBV20-1 | TRBD2 | TGCAGTGCTATCAGACTAGCGGGTAGATATTACGAGCAGTACTTC | CSAIRLAGRYYEQYF
many | TRBJ1-2 | TRBV20-1 | TRBD1 | TGCAGTGCTAGGAAACAGGGGCTGGTAACGTTTAACTATGGCTACACCTTC | CSARKQGLVTFNYGYTF
many | TRBJ2-7 | TRBV7-6 | . | TGTGCCAGCAGCCCCCGGGACACCTCCTACGAGCAGTACTTC | CASSPRDTSYEQYF
. | TRBJ2-5 | TRBV7-9 | . | TGTGCCGGCAGCGACGGTCTTTTTCTTGAGACCCAGTACTTC | CAGSDGLFLETQYF
few | TRBJ2-7 | TRBV27 | . | TGTGCCAGCAGTCCCACCCTTCCTGTCGGGGTCTACGAGCAGTACTTC | CASSPTLPVGVYEQYF
few | TRBJ2-1 | TRBV5-4 | TRBD2 | TGTGCCAGCAGCCTAGCGGACCCCTACAATGAGCAGTTCTTC | CASSLADPYNEQFF
. | TRBJ2-7 | TRBV4-3 | . | TGCGCCAGAAGCCAAGATCTCACAGGGATAACCTACGAGCAGTACTTC | CARSQDLTGITYEQYF
. | TRBJ1-1 | TRBV2 | . | TGTGCCAGCAGTGAAGGGCAGTGGGACACTGAAGCTTTCTTT | CASSEGQWDTEAFF